The sequence of this TCR beta chain was determined in a study of blood T cell repertoires in COVID-19. As for the study in general: The cDNA or gDNA used as material had been derived from T cells, B-cell-depleted T cells, or PBMCs.

Individuals aged about 18 to 89 years were recruited from about two dozen US areas. Researchers sorted participants into cohorts using their self-reported clinical history. Repertoires were generated with immunoSEQ multiplex PCR, while TCRdb's copy carries only in-frame clones and drops some. Of 270,000 or so clones in the sample, just over 90% were seen once. The V and J ends lost 2 bases and 5 bases, in that order; junction bases with no gene match: 7. This CDR3 spans 14 amino acids. CDR1 SGDLS and CDR2 YYNGEE come from the germline V gene. The origin of this receptor is a woman in her 40s with acute COVID-19. Sequencing used PBMCs or T cells enriched from blood (not recorded which). This chain connects TRBV9 to TRBJ2-7, with TRBD2 matching 7 bases. The CDR3, as DNA: TGTGCCAGCAGCGTCTCCTCCCGGGGGGACGAGCAGTACTTC. This gives the protein CASSVSSRGDEQYF.